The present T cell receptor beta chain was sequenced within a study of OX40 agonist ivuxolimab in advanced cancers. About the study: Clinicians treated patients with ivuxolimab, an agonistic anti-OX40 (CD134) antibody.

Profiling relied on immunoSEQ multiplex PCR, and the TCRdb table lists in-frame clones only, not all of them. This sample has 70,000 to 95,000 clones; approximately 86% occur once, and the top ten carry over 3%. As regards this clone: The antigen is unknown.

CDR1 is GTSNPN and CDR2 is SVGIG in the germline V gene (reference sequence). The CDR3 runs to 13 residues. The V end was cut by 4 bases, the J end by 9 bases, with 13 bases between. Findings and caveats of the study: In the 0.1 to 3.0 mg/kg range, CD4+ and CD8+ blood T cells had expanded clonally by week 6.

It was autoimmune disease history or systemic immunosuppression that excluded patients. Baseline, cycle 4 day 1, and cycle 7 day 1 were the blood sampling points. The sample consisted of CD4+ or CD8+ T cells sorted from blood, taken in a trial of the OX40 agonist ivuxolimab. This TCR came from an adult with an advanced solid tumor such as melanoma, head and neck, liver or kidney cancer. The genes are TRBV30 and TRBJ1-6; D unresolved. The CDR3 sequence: CAWTEGSGSPLHF. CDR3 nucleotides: TGTGCCTGGACTGAGGGAAGTGGTTCACCCCTCCACTTT.